The 21 T cell receptor beta chains presented below share a single source sample, sequenced in a study of PD-L1 blockade in urothelial cancer (dated by TCRdb to about 2017). Libraries were built with the immunoSEQ multiplex PCR assay. TCRdb's version of the immuneACCESS table is confined to in-frame rearrangements and falls short of the full clone set. An unresolved V gene accounts for under half of the shortfall where checked; the remainder is of unknown origin. In all, the sample holds about 80,000 clones, and roughly 87% of those were seen once. The biggest ten clones account for 4.5% to 7% of the sample. The material sequenced was PBMCs, taken around atezolizumab (anti-PD-L1) treatment. The receptors shown here come from an older woman with urothelial cancer.

The sample holds one count of this clone. The rearrangement uses TRBV6-1 and TRBJ2-3; 9 bases agree with TRBD1. CDR3 length: 13 amino acids. V dropped 5 bases and J dropped 4; count of bases not matched to a gene: 1. Per germline, CDR1 MNHNS and CDR2 SASEGT. The CDR3 coding sequence is TGTGCCAGCAGTAGACAGGGGGCAGATACGCAGTATTTT. This encodes CASSRQGADTQYF.

V usage is TRBV6-4 and J usage is TRBJ1-3, with D tentatively TRBD1 (5 bases). Trimming removed 1 base from V and 1 base from J, with 8 bases in between. The CDR3 has 15 amino acids. Germline assignment: CDR1 MRHNA and CDR2 SNTAGT. In DNA, the CDR3 is TGTGCCAGCAGTGACTTGGGGGGATCTGGAAACACCATATATTTT. The encoded protein is CASSDLGGSGNTIYF.

V and J are TRBV30 and TRBJ1-6; D might be TRBD1 (5 bases). The CDR3 has 15 residues. Germline CDR1 reads GTSNPN; CDR2 reads SVGIG (reference sequence). V was shortened by 2 bases and J by 7 bases, with 15 bases between the two germline ends. DNA of the CDR3: TGTGCCTGGAGTTGGCAGGGCACACGAAATTCACCCCTCCACTTT. Amino acid sequence: CAWSWQGTRNSPLHF.

This chain joins TRBV7-3 and TRBJ2-3; 9 nucleotides match TRBD2. The CDR3 has 16 amino acids. Germline CDR1 and CDR2: SGHTA and FQGTGA. V shed 3 bases, J shed 0 bases, and the junction held 4 bases outside the gene matches. The CDR3 reads CASSFIAGASTDTQYF. The CDR3, as DNA: TGTGCCAGCAGCTTTATAGCGGGAGCGAGCACAGATACGCAGTATTTT.

The genes are TRBV18 and TRBJ1-5; unclear D gene. V was shortened by 6 bases and J by 5 bases, with 17 bases between the two germline ends. This CDR3 region has 15 residues. Germline CDR1 is KGHSH and CDR2 is LQKENI. The CDR3 nucleotides read TGTGCCAGCTCCCGCTCGGGGTTAGAGGATCAGCCCCAGCATTTT. Protein sequence: CASSRSGLEDQPQHF.

The V and J genes are TRBV5-1 and TRBJ2-3; D is possibly TRBD2 (7 bases). CDR3 length: 15 amino acids. Germline CDR1 is SGHRS and CDR2 is YFSETQ. Deletions cut 7 bases from V and 0 bases from J, with 15 bases between. CDR3 DNA sequence: TGCGCCAGCGAAGGGGGGGACTTAAGCACAGATACGCAGTATTTT. This codes for CASEGGDLSTDTQYF.

This chain links TRBV7-2 with TRBJ2-1, with TRBD2 matching 12 bases. The CDR3 sequence is 15 residues long. Germline CDR1 SGHTA, CDR2 FQGNSA. V lost 5 bases to trimming and J lost 5 bases; unmatched junction nucleotides: 4. In DNA form, the CDR3 reads TGTGCCAGCAGCATAACTAGCGGGGGGAACAATGAGCAGTTCTTC. This translates into CASSITSGGNNEQFF.

This chain joins TRBV18 and TRBJ2-3, with no clear D. V was clipped by 3 bases and J by 4 bases, with 8 bases between them. The germline V gene has CDR1 KGHSH and CDR2 LQKENI. The CDR3 length is 13 residues. CDR3 in amino acids: CASSPSLPDTQYF. The CDR3 nucleotides are TGTGCCAGCTCACCTAGCCTGCCAGATACGCAGTATTTT.

The chain has TRBV19 and TRBJ2-1; TRBD1 matches 7 bases. CDR1 is LNHDA, CDR2 SQIVND, per germline (reference sequence). With V trimmed by 1 base and J by 2 bases, 2 bases remained unmatched. This CDR3 region has 15 residues. The CDR3 region has the DNA TGTGCCAGTAGTATAGGACAGGGAGCCTACAATGAGCAGTTCTTC. The encoded protein is CASSIGQGAYNEQFF.

The DNA for the CDR3 is TGTGCCACGGGGGGGACAGGGGGTGAAAAACTGTTTTTT. Its protein product is CATGGTGGEKLFF. This chain joins TRBV25-1 and TRBJ1-4, with 11 bases identical to TRBD1. The V gene's germline CDR1 is MGHDK and CDR2 SYGVNS. The CDR3 covers 13 residues. V gave up 10 bases and J gave up 7 bases; unmatched junction bases: 5.

This clone was found once. This chain uses TRBV5-1 with TRBJ1-1; 12 positions match TRBD1. This CDR3 region has 14 residues. CDR1 and CDR2 (germline): SGHRS, YFSETQ. V shed 3 bases, J shed 11 bases, and the junction held 8 bases outside the gene matches. Here the CDR3 reads CASSSGTGGVQAFF. Written as DNA, the CDR3 is TGCGCCAGCAGCTCCGGGACAGGGGGCGTTCAGGCTTTCTTT.

The genes are TRBV5-1 and TRBJ1-1; 7 nucleotides line up with TRBD1. The germline gives CDR1 SGHRS, CDR2 YFSETQ. The CDR3 runs 14 residues. With V trimmed by 4 bases and J by 0 bases, 3 bases remained unmatched. CDR3 protein: CASSRGQLNTEAFF. CDR3 coding DNA: TGCGCCAGCAGCCGGGGACAGTTGAACACTGAAGCTTTCTTT.

The CDR3 loop reads CASSHPGTGGYEQYF. CDR3 nucleotide sequence: TGTGCCAGTAGTCACCCCGGGACAGGGGGCTACGAGCAGTACTTC. This chain joins TRBV19 and TRBJ2-7, with 11 positions matching TRBD1. J lost 3 bases, V lost 5 bases, and 6 bases had no gene match. Germline assignment: CDR1 LNHDA and CDR2 SQIVND (reference sequence). This CDR3 is 15 amino acids long. Full variable domain (remainder filled in from reference TRBV19 and TRBJ2-7): DGGITQSPKYLFRKEGQNVTLSCEQNLNHDAMYWYRQDPGQGLRLIYYSQIVNDFQKGDIAEGYSVSREKKESFPLTVTSAQKNPTAFYLCASSHPGTGGYEQYFGPGTRLTVT.

The chain couples TRBV30 to TRBJ2-7; TRBD2 matches 8 bases. There are 16 residues in the CDR3. Germline V CDR1 and CDR2: GTSNPN, SVGIG (reference sequence). The ends lost 0 bases at V and 7 bases at J; junction bases unmatched: 14. The CDR3 loop is CAWSVPYLAGRPEQYF. CDR3 coding DNA: TGTGCCTGGAGTGTACCTTATCTAGCGGGTCGACCGGAGCAGTACTTC.

V and J are TRBV5-1 and TRBJ1-6, with 7 bases fitting TRBD1. The CDR3 contains 16 residues. The V segment lost 4 bases and the J segment 4 bases; nucleotides outside the gene matches: 8. CDR1 is SGHRS and CDR2 is YFSETQ in the germline V gene. The CDR3: CASSPEPGQYNSPLHF. The CDR3 DNA follows: TGCGCCAGCAGCCCAGAACCGGGACAGTATAATTCACCCCTCCACTTT.

The genes are TRBV13 and TRBJ2-7; 8 bases line up with TRBD1. V lost 3 bases and J lost 5; bases outside the gene matches: 12. The CDR3 is 16 amino acids. CDR1 and CDR2 from the germline V gene are PRHDT and FYEKMQ (reference sequence). For the CDR3, the DNA is TGTGCCAGCAGCTTCCCCGATGGGGACAGGCGGGACGAGCAGTACTTC. Its translation: CASSFPDGDRRDEQYF.

The chain recombines TRBV5-1 with TRBJ2-3; D call uncertain. CDR3 length: 11 residues. V shed 7 bases and J shed 2 bases, with 5 bases lying between them. Germline loops: CDR1 SGHRS, CDR2 YFSETQ. Here the CDR3 DNA reads TGCGCCAGCTCAAACACAGATACGCAGTATTTT. It yields the protein CASSNTDTQYF.

The gene calls are TRBV30 and TRBJ2-2; possibly TRBD1 for D (6 bases). Germline V gene sequence: CDR1 GTSNPN, CDR2 SVGIG (reference sequence). Trimming left V 0 bases short and J 5 bases short, with 19 bases between. This CDR3 region has 17 residues. The CDR3 DNA sequence: TGTGCCTGGAGTGTCTGGCAGGGGATTGTTGGGACCGGGGAGCTGTTTTTT. Translating it yields CAWSVWQGIVGTGELFF.

The chain recombines TRBV5-1 with TRBJ2-5; the match to TRBD2 covers 8 bases. Trimming took 0 bases from V and 2 from J; bases not matched to a gene: 15. This CDR3 has 19 amino acids. CDR1 SGHRS and CDR2 YFSETQ come from the germline V gene. In nucleotides, the CDR3 is TGCGCCAGCAGCTTGGTCCGGGGGGGCGGAAGGTTTCATCAAGAGACCCAGTACTTC. Encoded protein: CASSLVRGGGRFHQETQYF.

The V call is TRBV30, the J call TRBJ2-3, with TRBD1 as a possible D gene (6 bases). Deletions cut 2 bases from V and 2 bases from J, with 8 bases between. The CDR3 covers 13 residues. Per the germline V gene, CDR1 is GTSNPN and CDR2 is SVGIG (reference sequence). CDR3 sequence (DNA): TGTGCCTGGAGTTGGACAGTCACAGATACGCAGTATTTT. This sequence encodes CAWSWTVTDTQYF. Full variable domain (rest looked up from reference TRBV30 and TRBJ2-3): SQTIHQWPATLVQPVGSPLSLECTVEGTSNPNLYWYRQAAGRGLQLLFYSVGIGQISSEVPQNLSASRPQDRQFILSSKKLLLSDSGFYLCAWSWTVTDTQYFGPGTRLTVL.

J is TRBJ1-4 and V is TRBV5-1; D gene ambiguous. Germline CDR1 and CDR2: SGHRS and YFSETQ. This CDR3 has 15 amino acids. V lost 0 bases to trimming and J lost 4 bases, with 10 bases between them. The CDR3 loop reads CASSLAAGVNEKLFF. In DNA, the CDR3 is TGCGCCAGCAGCTTGGCGGCCGGAGTTAATGAAAAACTGTTTTTT.